The 22 T cell receptor beta chains in this list originate from one sample, sequenced in a study of early T cells in non-severe SARS-CoV-2 infection. TCRdb passed the 5' RACE reads through MiXCR, listing each CDR3 protein once. The table shows around 30,000 distinct CDR3 sequences, with about 5% occurring only once. The sample consisted of whole blood. Receptors originate from an adult who was a healthcare worker with PCR-confirmed SARS-CoV-2 infection or an uninfected control (not recorded which).

This clonotype was counted between two and nine times. V usage is TRBV29-1 and J usage is TRBJ2-5, with no clear D. This CDR3 has 14 residues. V was pared by 7 bases and J by 4 bases, with 19 bases between. CDR1 SQVTM and CDR2 ANQGSEA come from the germline V gene. The chain's CDR3 is CSGHLWEVGETQYF. The CDR3 DNA follows: TGCAGCGGCCACCTCTGGGAAGTCGGAGAGACCCAGTACTTC.

In this sample, this clonotype is medium-sized (0.01 to 0.1%). The genes are TRBV6-2 or TRBV6-3 and TRBJ2-7, with TRBD1 matching over 8 bases. The V segment lost 5 bases and the J segment 3 bases; nucleotides outside the gene matches: 15. The CDR3 sequence is 17 residues long. The germline V gene encodes CDR1 MNHEY and CDR2 SVGEGT. The CDR3 nucleotides read TGTGCCAGCAGTATTCCGATTGGGGACAGGTACTTCTACGAGCAGTACTTC. Translation: CASSIPIGDRYFYEQYF.

This clonotype was seen at least ten times. Here the CDR3 reads CASSYSLGLGGNEQFF. The CDR3 region has the DNA TGTGCCAGCAGTTACTCGTTGGGACTAGGAGGAAATGAGCAGTTCTTC. This chain links TRBV6-6 with TRBJ2-1; 8 bases map to TRBD2. Germline V lookup: CDR1 MNHNY, CDR2 SVGAGI (reference sequence). The junction had 8 bases not matched to a gene; V was cut back by 0 bases and J by 7 bases. CDR3 length: 16 residues.

This clonotype was found a few times. V gene TRBV27 combines with J gene TRBJ2-5; TRBD1 matches 9 bases. CDR3 length: 15 amino acids. The V gene's germline CDR1 is MNHEY and CDR2 SMNVEV (reference sequence). Trimming took 6 bases from V and 3 from J; bases not matched to a gene: 8. The DNA of the CDR3 is TGTGCCAGCAGACCCTACAGGGGGCTCGAAGAGACCCAGTACTTC. Protein product: CASRPYRGLEETQYF.

V gene TRBV12-3 or TRBV12-4 combines with J gene TRBJ1-1; 8 positions match TRBD1. The CDR3 contains 14 residues. The V and J ends lost 5 bases and 3 bases, in that order; junction bases with no gene match: 5. CDR3 sequence reads: CASSRTGRDTEAFF. The CDR3 DNA reads TGTGCCAGCAGTCGGACAGGGAGGGACACTGAAGCTTTCTTT.

In its sample, this clonotype was seen many times. The genes are TRBV14 and TRBJ1-5; unclear D gene. CDR3 size: 15 residues. The ends were cut back, 4 bases at V and 6 bases at J, with 16 bases in the middle. The germline V gene has CDR1 SGHDN and CDR2 FVKESK. CDR3 nucleotide sequence: TGTGCCAGCAGCCTCTATCAGCGGAGGCGTCAGCCCCAGCATTTT. Its translation is CASSLYQRRRQPQHF.

This clonotype was seen at least ten times. The chain joins TRBV20-1 to TRBJ2-2, with TRBD2 identical over 8 bases. The J segment lost 0 bases and the V segment lost 3 bases, leaving 0 bases of the junction unmatched. The V gene's germline CDR1 is DFQATT and CDR2 SNEGSKA (reference sequence). The CDR3 contains 14 residues. The CDR3 DNA follows: TGCAGTGCTAGGCGGGAGGCGAACACCGGGGAGCTGTTTTTT. As protein: CSARREANTGELFF.

In this sample, this clonotype turned up many times. This sequence joins TRBV25-1 and TRBJ2-1; D is ambiguous. Germline-derived CDR1 and CDR2 are MGHDK and SYGVNS. The germline V and J ends were trimmed by 4 bases and 5 bases, with 21 bases remaining between them. The CDR3 contains 17 residues. The CDR3 sequence: CASSGRGTTRNDNEQFF. The CDR3 DNA is TGTGCCAGCAGTGGGCGAGGAACAACGAGAAATGACAATGAGCAGTTCTTC.

There are many counts of this clonotype. The rearrangement links TRBV27 to TRBJ2-3; 8 nucleotides line up with TRBD1. V dropped 2 bases and J dropped 3; count of bases not matched to a gene: 7. The CDR3 extends over 16 amino acids. CDR1 is MNHEY, CDR2 SMNVEV, per germline (reference sequence). The CDR3 reads CASSLRPGGLTDTQYF. DNA of the CDR3: TGTGCCAGCAGTTTAAGGCCAGGGGGCTTAACAGATACGCAGTATTTT.

The sample holds many counts of this clonotype. The chain recombines TRBV20-1 with TRBJ2-6; 11 nucleotides agree with TRBD2. CDR3 length: 19 amino acids. The germline gives CDR1 DFQATT, CDR2 SNEGSKA (reference sequence). After removal of 3 bases from V and 0 bases from J, the junction contained 10 bases not matched to a gene. The CDR3 DNA reads TGCAGTGCTAGGAGATCCGGGACTAGCGGTTACTCTGGGGCCAACGTCCTGACTTTC. Residues: CSARRSGTSGYSGANVLTF.

This clonotype has ten or more counts. The CDR3 region is CASSRIAKNIQYF. In DNA form, the CDR3 reads TGTGCCAGCAGTCGGATAGCCAAAAACATTCAGTACTTC. This chain uses TRBV27 with TRBJ2-4; D gene uncertain. V was pared by 5 bases and J by 0 bases, with 5 bases between. The CDR3 is 13 amino acids. From germline, CDR1 is MNHEY and CDR2 SMNVEV (reference sequence).

The table lists this clonotype with many counts. The chain joins TRBV20-1 to TRBJ1-6, with D possibly TRBD1 on 5 matching bases. The germline gives CDR1 DFQATT, CDR2 SNEGSKA (reference sequence). This CDR3 has 10 amino acids. V lost 6 bases to trimming and J lost 9 bases, with 6 bases between them. The DNA of the CDR3 is TGCAGTGCGCAGGGTTCACCCCTCCACTTT. It encodes CSAQGSPLHF.

This clonotype was seen only a few times. V and J are TRBV12-3 or TRBV12-4 and TRBJ2-3, with D possibly TRBD2 on 5 matching bases. V was cut by 0 bases and J by 5 bases, with 6 bases left in between. The CDR3 consists of 13 residues. The CDR3 is CASSLAGIDTQYF. Here the CDR3 DNA reads TGTGCCAGCAGTTTAGCCGGGATAGATACGCAGTATTTT.

Details on this clonotype: This clone may be a read error of a much larger clone one base away. It is likely a read error, because the conserved phenylalanine at the end of the CDR3 is missing. The J gene is TRBJ2-7, the V gene TRBV9; 8 bases match TRBD1. Unmatched junction bases numbered 5, after V lost 2 bases and J lost 1 base. This CDR3 is built from 15 residues. CDR1 is SGDLS, CDR2 YYNGEE, per germline. Written as DNA, the CDR3 is TGTGCCAGCAGCGTCTCCGGGACAGGTTCCTACGAGCAGTACTCC. Residues: CASSVSGTGSYEQYS.

This clonotype was picked up many times. This sequence joins TRBV4-3 and TRBJ2-2; 9 bases are a match to TRBD1. The germline CDR1 and CDR2 sequences are LGHNA and YSLEER. After removal of 1 base from V and 5 bases from J, the junction contained 5 bases not matched to a gene. The CDR3 covers 16 residues. DNA for the CDR3: TGCGCCAGCAGCCAAGGTTCCGGGACAGGGACCGGGGAGCTGTTTTTT. Translated: CASSQGSGTGTGELFF.

This clonotype was picked up many times. This chain links TRBV2 with TRBJ2-1; 8 bases are a match to TRBD2. This CDR3 spans 15 amino acids. The germline V gene has CDR1 SNHLY and CDR2 FYNNEI. With V trimmed by 5 bases and J by 2 bases, 5 bases remained unmatched. CDR3 nucleotide sequence: TGTGCCAGCAGTTTTGCGGGAGGAACCTACAATGAGCAGTTCTTC. Its translation: CASSFAGGTYNEQFF.

This clonotype appeared many times. The chain couples TRBV15 to TRBJ1-1; D not certain. CDR1 is LNHNV and CDR2 is YYDKDF in the germline V gene (reference sequence). V shed 0 bases and J shed 8 bases, with 10 bases lying between them. The CDR3 totals 13 residues. This chain's CDR3 is CATSRDSREEAFF. The CDR3 nucleotides read TGTGCCACCAGCAGAGATTCGAGAGAAGAAGCTTTCTTT.

This clonotype occurred many times. The rearrangement links TRBV28 to TRBJ1-2, with D perhaps matching TRBD1 (5 bases). CDR1 and CDR2 (germline): MDHEN, SYDVKM. The CDR3 contains 16 residues. Trimming took 5 bases from V and 7 from J, leaving 23 bases between them. The chain's CDR3 is CASSRDGGAGVAGYTF. The CDR3 nucleotides read TGTGCCAGCAGTCGCGATGGAGGGGCTGGAGTTGCTGGCTACACCTTC.

The chain combines TRBV20-1 with TRBJ2-3; possible D gene TRBD1, 5 bases. Germline assignment: CDR1 DFQATT and CDR2 SNEGSKA (reference sequence). Trimming took off 4 bases at V and 10 bases at J, with 15 bases between the two ends. The CDR3 has 12 residues. CDR3 sequence reads: CSATPQAIAQYF. The CDR3 nucleotides are TGCAGTGCTACGCCACAGGCTATAGCGCAGTATTTT.

This clonotype was found a few times. The chain links TRBV29-1 to TRBJ2-3; D may be TRBD1 or TRBD2 (5 bases each). The germline gives CDR1 SQVTM, CDR2 ANQGSEA. V dropped 0 bases and J dropped 14 bases, with 15 bases sitting between them. CDR3 size: 12 residues. CDR3: CSVEDSVRGTYF. In nucleotides, the CDR3 is TGCAGCGTTGAAGATAGTGTGAGGGGAACGTATTTT.

This clonotype has a count of ten or more. This rearrangement joins TRBV4-1 to TRBJ2-7; tentatively, D is TRBD1 (5 bases). The CDR3 totals 16 residues. CDR1 is MGHRA, CDR2 YSYEKL, per germline. Trimming left V 1 base short and J 2 bases short, with 15 bases between. The CDR3, as DNA: TGCGCCAGCAGCCAAGCGACAGTCTTGGACCCCTACGAGCAGTACTTC. It encodes CASSQATVLDPYEQYF.

This clonotype was recorded many times. The J gene is TRBJ1-3, the V gene TRBV28; D possibly corresponds to TRBD1 (5 bases). The CDR3 length is 15 residues. Trimming took 1 base from V and 1 from J, leaving 8 bases between them. Germline V gene sequence: CDR1 MDHEN, CDR2 SYDVKM. CDR3 nucleotide sequence: TGTGCCAGCAGTTTATTAAGGGGATCTGGAAACACCATATATTTT. The encoded protein is CASSLLRGSGNTIYF.